These 7 T cell receptor beta chains came from one sample sequenced in a study of technical replicates of blood from a handful of donors. Produced via immunoSEQ multiplex PCR; TCRdb's table is partial and in-frame only. The table has some 90,000 clones, approximately 95% seen once. Sequences were obtained from T cells isolated from PBMCs. The source is a human donor in good health.

The chain is built from TRBV4-3 and TRBJ1-3; D not resolved. Germline CDR1 and CDR2: LGHNA and YSLEER. CDR3 size: 17 residues. Trimming cost V 1 base and J 4 bases, with 17 bases left between them. CDR3 sequence (DNA): TGCGCCAGCAGCCAAGTGGGAGACTTGCTATCAGGAAACACCATATATTTT. Its protein is CASSQVGDLLSGNTIYF.

The J gene is TRBJ1-1, the V gene TRBV19; 9 positions agree with TRBD1. The V gene's germline CDR1 is LNHDA and CDR2 SQIVND (reference sequence). The CDR3 sequence is 17 residues long. The trim removed 0 bases at V and 2 bases at J, leaving 7 bases unmatched. CDR3 loop: CASSIDPQGAVNTEAFF. CDR3 nucleotide sequence: TGTGCCAGTAGTATAGACCCACAGGGGGCGGTAAACACTGAAGCTTTCTTT.

The chain uses TRBV7-2 and TRBJ2-1; 8 bases are a match to TRBD2. Trimming at V came to 5 bases and at J to 4 bases, leaving 7 bases not matched to a gene. The CDR3 runs to 15 residues. CDR1 SGHTA and CDR2 FQGNSA come from the germline V gene. This CDR3 reads CASSPGLAPYNEQFF. The CDR3 bases are TGTGCCAGCAGCCCCGGACTAGCACCTTACAATGAGCAGTTCTTC.

The chain is built from TRBV13 and TRBJ2-1; perhaps TRBD2 as D (8 bases). The CDR3 is 16 residues long. Germline lookup yields CDR1 PRHDT and CDR2 FYEKMQ (reference sequence). The V end lost 5 bases, the J end lost 4 bases, and 18 bases lay between the germline ends. The DNA of the CDR3 is TGTGCCAGCAGCCAGCGGGGGACAGTGGAATACAATGAGCAGTTCTTC. Its protein is CASSQRGTVEYNEQFF.

The chain has TRBV7-9 and TRBJ2-1, with D uncertain. In germline, CDR1 is SEHNR, CDR2 FQNEAQ (reference sequence). Trimming took 5 bases from V and 2 from J, leaving 13 bases between them. The CDR3 spans 15 residues. This CDR3 is CASSAVAEPYNEQFF. The CDR3 DNA reads as TGTGCCAGCAGCGCCGTGGCGGAACCCTACAATGAGCAGTTCTTC. Together with reference TRBV7-9 and TRBJ2-1, the CDR3 gives the full variable domain: DTGVSQNPRHKITKRGQNVTFRCDPISEHNRLYWYRQTLGQGPEFLTYFQNEAQLEKSRLLSDRFSAERPKGSFSTLEIQRTEQGDSAMYLCASSAVAEPYNEQFFGPGTRLTVL.

J is TRBJ1-1 and V is TRBV7-8; TRBD1 aligns across 9 bases. Germline V CDR1 and CDR2: SGHVS, FQNEAQ. CDR3 length equals 15 residues. The junction had 4 bases not matched to a gene; V was cut back by 0 bases and J by 5 bases. The CDR3 reads CASSLAPTGGTEAFF. The CDR3, as DNA: TGTGCCAGCAGCTTAGCCCCGACAGGGGGGACTGAAGCTTTCTTT.

The V gene is TRBV2, the J gene TRBJ2-7, with D tentatively TRBD1 (6 bases). Germline values: CDR1 SNHLY, CDR2 FYNNEI. Trimming took off 6 bases at V and 7 bases at J, with 19 bases between the two ends. The CDR3 runs to 14 residues. In nucleotides, the CDR3 is TGTGCCAGCAGGTGGGGGCCCGCCCACAGAGAGCAGTACTTC. This sequence encodes CASRWGPAHREQYF.